Shown below are 32 T cell receptor beta chains from a single sample sequenced in a study of T cells in Graves' hyperthyroidism and ophthalmopathy. There were TCR beta CDR3 regions amplified from RNA transcripts. When the TCR CDR3 underwent first-round RT-PCR, the HTBI primer set was used. Via MiXCR, TCRdb re-called the multiplex PCR reads, giving one row per CDR3 protein. The sample contains about 640,000 distinct CDR3 sequences, 20% of which appear only once. Sequencing used blood. The source of these receptors is a man aged 25-45 years with Graves' ophthalmopathy.

Only a few counts were recorded for this clonotype. J is TRBJ2-4 and V is TRBV12-3 or TRBV12-4, with 8 bases identical to TRBD1. The trim removed 5 bases at V and 8 bases at J, leaving 5 bases unmatched. CDR3 length: 13 amino acids. CDR3 nucleotides: TGTGCCAGCAGTCCGCCAGGGGGCCACATTCAGTACTTC. Translating it yields CASSPPGGHIQYF.

The CDR3 spells CASSRGPSSTEQYF. In nucleotides, the CDR3 is TGTGCCAGCAGCCGGGGTCCTTCTTCGACCGAGCAGTACTTC. V is TRBV14 and J is TRBJ2-7; the D is unclear. This CDR3 is 14 amino acids long. With 4 bases removed from V and 6 bases from J, the gap between germline ends came to 16 bases. Germline V gene data show CDR1 as SGHDN and CDR2 as FVKESK.

This clonotype was counted a few times. The rearrangement joins TRBV10-3 to TRBJ2-2; D is unclear. The germline gives CDR1 ENHRY, CDR2 SYGVKD. The CDR3 is 13 residues long. V was shortened by 3 bases and J by 3 bases, with 5 bases between the two germline ends. The CDR3 protein is CAISEVHTGELFF. The CDR3 nucleotides are TGTGCCATCAGTGAAGTGCACACCGGGGAGCTGTTTTTT.

Only one count was recorded for this clonotype. The rearrangement links TRBV9 to TRBJ1-6; D is uncertain. Trimming stripped 2 bases from V and 6 bases from J, with 9 bases between. The CDR3 is 14 amino acids. Germline CDR1 and CDR2: SGDLS and YYNGEE. The CDR3 coding sequence is TGTGCCAGCAGCGTCGAGTTCCGTAATTCACCCCTCCACTTT. The encoded protein is CASSVEFRNSPLHF.

This clonotype was observed at least ten times. The V call is TRBV20-1, the J call TRBJ2-3; TRBD1 might be the D (5 bases). Trimming took 3 bases from V and 6 from J, leaving 22 bases between them. The CDR3 contains 16 residues. Germline lookup yields CDR1 DFQATT and CDR2 SNEGSKA (reference sequence). The CDR3 region is CSARGMAGINSDTQYF. CDR3 coding DNA: TGCAGTGCTAGGGGAATGGCAGGGATTAACTCCGATACGCAGTATTTT.

This clonotype was counted ten times or more. The CDR3 region has the DNA TGCAGTGCTAGAGAATCGGGGAGCTATGGCTACACCTTC. It translates to CSARESGSYGYTF. The J gene is TRBJ1-2, the V gene TRBV20-1; D not certain. Between the trimmed V and J ends, which lost 0 bases and 4 bases, there was a span of 9 bases. The germline V gene has CDR1 DFQATT and CDR2 SNEGSKA (reference sequence). The CDR3 is 13 amino acids.

This clonotype was found once. The chain links TRBV6-5 to TRBJ1-2; 11 bases line up with TRBD1. The CDR3 covers 17 residues. The germline V gene has CDR1 MNHEY and CDR2 SVGAGI. Losses at the gene ends were 4 bases for V and 3 bases for J; bases not matched to a gene: 10. The CDR3 DNA reads as TGTGCCAGCAGTTGCTCGTACCGGACAGGGGGCGACTATGGCTACACCTTC. The encoded protein is CASSCSYRTGGDYGYTF.

The chain combines TRBV6-2 or TRBV6-3 with TRBJ2-7, with D possibly being TRBD1 (6 bases). Trimming pared 5 bases from V and 0 bases from J, leaving 14 bases between. Germline V lookup: CDR1 MNHEY, CDR2 SVGEGT. The CDR3 is 15 residues long. This CDR3 reads CASSLGQWTSYEQYF. The CDR3 nucleotides read TGTGCCAGCAGTCTCGGACAGTGGACCTCCTACGAGCAGTACTTC.

This clonotype occurred many times. The chain joins TRBV5-5 to TRBJ2-2, with 10 bases lining up with TRBD2. There are 15 residues in the CDR3. The germline CDR1 and CDR2 sequences are SGHKS and YYEKEE (reference sequence). V gave up 5 bases and J gave up 0 bases; unmatched junction bases: 1. CDR3 loop: CASRLAGTNTGELFF. DNA for the CDR3: TGTGCCAGCAGACTAGCGGGGACGAACACCGGGGAGCTGTTTTTT.

This chain connects TRBV12-3 or TRBV12-4 to TRBJ2-1, with 12 bases lining up with TRBD2. This CDR3 is built from 14 residues. Losses at the gene ends were 8 bases for V and 6 bases for J; bases not matched to a gene: 5. The CDR3 protein is CASETSGSSNEQFF. For the CDR3, the DNA is TGTGCCAGCGAGACTAGCGGGAGTTCCAATGAGCAGTTCTTC.

The chain combines TRBV11-1 with TRBJ1-1; TRBD1 matches 11 bases. Per the germline V gene, CDR1 is SGHAT and CDR2 is FQDESV (reference sequence). V lost 3 bases, J lost 6 bases, and 6 bases stayed unmatched. This CDR3 spans 15 amino acids. CDR3 amino acids: CASSFWGTGGAEAFF. CDR3 DNA: TGTGCCAGCAGCTTTTGGGGGACAGGGGGAGCTGAAGCTTTCTTT.

This clonotype has at least ten counts. This sequence joins TRBV20-1 and TRBJ1-1; the D gene is possibly TRBD1 (5 bases). The V and J ends lost 0 bases and 2 bases respectively, with 16 bases between them. This CDR3 has 16 residues. Germline loops: CDR1 DFQATT, CDR2 SNEGSKA (reference sequence). CDR3 sequence: CSARDPKRGGNTEAFF. DNA for the CDR3: TGCAGTGCTAGAGATCCAAAGAGGGGAGGTAACACTGAAGCTTTCTTT.

This clonotype was seen repeatedly, ten times or more. This chain connects TRBV12-3 or TRBV12-4 to TRBJ2-5; 7 nucleotides line up with TRBD2. This CDR3 is 15 amino acids long. J gave up 3 bases and V 3 bases, and 7 bases lay outside the gene matches. The CDR3 spells CASSLGGALEETQYF. The CDR3 coding sequence is TGTGCCAGCAGTTTGGGAGGGGCTCTGGAAGAGACCCAGTACTTC.

In this sample, this clonotype turned up a few times. The chain recombines TRBV5-1 with TRBJ2-1; D might be TRBD1 or TRBD2, each matching 6 bases. Trimming took 0 bases from V and 6 from J, leaving 13 bases between them. Germline CDR1 reads SGHRS; CDR2 reads YFSETQ. The CDR3 extends over 15 amino acids. The CDR3 DNA sequence: TGCGCCAGCAGCTTGGTCGGGGGCGTGGGCAATGAGCAGTTCTTC. Its translation: CASSLVGGVGNEQFF. Supplemented by reference TRBV5-1 and TRBJ2-1, the full variable domain reads KAGVTQTPRYLIKTRGQQVTLSCSPISGHRSVSWYQQTPGQGLQFLFEYFSETQRNKGNFPGRFSGRQFSNSRSEMNVSTLELGDSALYLCASSLVGGVGNEQFFGPGTRLTVL.

The chain links TRBV5-1 to TRBJ2-3; 8 nucleotides align to TRBD1. The trim removed 0 bases at V and 7 bases at J, leaving 13 bases unmatched. This CDR3 contains 17 residues. Germline assignment: CDR1 SGHRS and CDR2 YFSETQ. CDR3: CASSLEAPGQVQYTQYF. The DNA for the CDR3 is TGCGCCAGCAGCTTGGAAGCCCCGGGACAGGTACAATATACGCAGTATTTT.

V gene TRBV6-1 combines with J gene TRBJ2-7; 9 bases fit TRBD2. Germline V gives CDR1 MNHNS, CDR2 SASEGT. The V segment lost 8 bases and the J segment 1 base; nucleotides outside the gene matches: 9. The CDR3 is made up of 15 amino acids. The CDR3: CASFSGGTLSYEQYF. The CDR3 DNA follows: TGTGCCAGCTTTAGCGGGGGAACCCTTTCCTACGAGCAGTACTTC.

Many counts were recorded for this clonotype. V usage is TRBV7-3 and J usage is TRBJ2-3; perhaps TRBD2 as D (6 bases). The V gene lost 0 bases and the J gene lost 0 bases, with 7 bases spanning the gap. The V gene's germline CDR1 is SGHTA and CDR2 FQGTGA. The CDR3 is 15 amino acids. The CDR3: CASSLTGGSTDTQYF. CDR3 DNA: TGTGCCAGCAGCTTAACGGGAGGCAGCACAGATACGCAGTATTTT. The variable domain in full, completed from reference TRBV7-3 and TRBJ2-3, reads GAGVSQTPSNKVTEKGKYVELRCDPISGHTALYWYRQSLGQGPEFLIYFQGTGAADDSGLPNDRFFAVRPEGSVSTLKIQRTERGDSAVYLCASSLTGGSTDTQYFGPGTRLTVL.

CDR3 residues: CATSFPGLAGQDTQYF. The CDR3 nucleotides read TGTGCCACCAGCTTCCCGGGACTAGCGGGTCAAGATACGCAGTATTTT. This rearrangement joins TRBV24-1 to TRBJ2-3; TRBD2 aligns across 12 bases. The CDR3 is made up of 16 amino acids. V was pared by 7 bases and J by 5 bases, with 9 bases of the junction left unmatched. CDR1 and CDR2 from the germline V gene are KGHDR and SFDVKD.

In this sample, this clonotype turned up many times. This chain uses TRBV28 with TRBJ1-5; maybe TRBD1 (6 bases). Trimming took 4 bases from V and 1 from J, leaving 14 bases between them. Germline assignment: CDR1 MDHEN and CDR2 SYDVKM. The CDR3 contains 16 residues. The CDR3 spells CASSSLHRVSNQPQHF. CDR3 nucleotides: TGTGCCAGCAGTTCGCTCCACAGGGTGAGCAATCAGCCCCAGCATTTT.

This rearrangement joins TRBV6-1 to TRBJ2-3, with TRBD2 as a possible D gene (5 bases). Germline lookup yields CDR1 MNHNS and CDR2 SASEGT. The germline V and J ends were trimmed by 1 base and 1 base, with 9 bases remaining between them. The CDR3 is 15 amino acids. CDR3 bases: TGTGCCAGCAGTGAAGGTCTAGCCCGCACAGATACGCAGTATTTT. Residues: CASSEGLARTDTQYF.

The chain employs TRBV3-1 and TRBJ2-5; a weak D match, TRBD2 (6 bases). The CDR3 is made up of 15 amino acids. The V gene's germline CDR1 is LGHDT and CDR2 YNNKEL (reference sequence). V lost 4 bases, J lost 0 bases, and 12 bases lay in between. CDR3 loop: CASSPAGSHQETQYF. Written as DNA, the CDR3 is TGTGCCAGCAGCCCAGCGGGCAGTCACCAAGAGACCCAGTACTTC.

This clonotype turned up a few times. This may be a read error: a much more frequent sequence differs by one nucleotide. The chain joins TRBV24-1 to TRBJ2-1; TRBD2 aligns across 14 bases. After removal of 7 bases from V and 8 bases from J, the junction contained 9 bases not matched to a gene. The germline gives CDR1 KGHDR, CDR2 SFDVKD. This CDR3 has 16 residues. CDR3 nucleotide sequence: TGTGCCACCAGCTTCCCGGGACTAGCGGGAGTGGATGAGCAGTTCTTC. Its protein is CATSFPGLAGVDEQFF.

The chain is built from TRBV9 and TRBJ2-1; D is unclear. V was cut by 1 base and J by 10 bases, with 6 bases left in between. The CDR3 has 11 amino acids. Per the germline V gene, CDR1 is SGDLS and CDR2 is YYNGEE. In DNA, the CDR3 is TGTGCCAGCAGCGTAATACTCGAGCAGTTCTTC. Protein: CASSVILEQFF.

The chain combines TRBV20-1 with TRBJ1-2; weak D call: TRBD1 (6 bases). V shed 6 bases and J shed 12 bases, with 20 bases lying between them. CDR3 length equals 12 residues. Germline CDR1 DFQATT, CDR2 SNEGSKA (reference sequence). The CDR3 nucleotides are TGCAGTGCCCGGCCAGGGACACTAAGGCACACCTTC. Its translation: CSARPGTLRHTF.

This clonotype was found many times. The chain has TRBV15 and TRBJ1-1; 11 nucleotides line up with TRBD1. With V trimmed by 8 bases and J by 5 bases, 4 bases remained unmatched. Germline CDR1 and CDR2: LNHNV and YYDKDF (reference sequence). The CDR3 consists of 13 residues. The CDR3 protein is CATARDRGTEAFF. The CDR3 DNA follows: TGTGCCACCGCCCGGGACAGGGGGACTGAAGCTTTCTTT.

This clonotype has more than one count but fewer than ten. This CDR3 is CASSLVEVGGPYEQYF. Here the CDR3 DNA reads TGCGCCAGCAGCTTGGTAGAGGTTGGGGGGCCCTACGAGCAGTACTTC. This sequence joins TRBV5-1 and TRBJ2-7; D could derive from TRBD1 or TRBD2 (6 bases each). This CDR3 has 16 residues. Trimming stripped 0 bases from V and 2 bases from J, with 15 bases between. Germline CDR1 is SGHRS and CDR2 is YFSETQ.

This clonotype came up many times. This rearrangement joins TRBV28 to TRBJ1-2; 7 nucleotides align to TRBD1. The V gene's germline CDR1 is MDHEN and CDR2 SYDVKM. V lost 6 bases, J lost 8 bases, and 6 bases stayed unmatched. The CDR3 is 12 residues long. The CDR3: CASRPTGTGYTF. Here the CDR3 DNA reads TGTGCCAGCAGACCGACAGGGACCGGCTACACCTTC.

This clonotype was observed a few times. The CDR3 bases are TGTGCCAGCTTTACCGCTCAAGGGAGCGGCTACACCTTC. Protein product: CASFTAQGSGYTF. The chain couples TRBV27 to TRBJ1-2; no reliable D call. Looked up from germline, CDR1 is MNHEY and CDR2 is SMNVEV (reference sequence). V shed 8 bases and J shed 8 bases, with 18 bases lying between them. This CDR3 contains 13 residues.

This clonotype has just a few counts. This rearrangement joins TRBV20-1 to TRBJ2-7, with 10 bases that match TRBD2. V dropped 6 bases and J dropped 6; count of bases not matched to a gene: 14. This CDR3 has 15 amino acids. CDR1 is DFQATT and CDR2 is SNEGSKA in the germline V gene (reference sequence). CDR3 protein: CSASGLAGDPIEQYF. Here the CDR3 DNA reads TGCAGTGCAAGCGGGCTAGCGGGAGACCCAATCGAGCAGTACTTC.

This clonotype showed up many times. Sequence at one end of the junction differs from germline and may be a read error. J is TRBJ2-7 and V is TRBV5-1; TRBD2 aligns across 11 bases. Per germline, CDR1 SGHRS and CDR2 YFSETQ. The CDR3 runs to 15 residues. In nucleotides, the CDR3 is TGTGCCAGCAGTTTAGGGACTAGCGGATCCTACGAGCAGTACTTC. Amino acids: CASSLGTSGSYEQYF. The full variable domain, its missing parts supplied by reference TRBV5-1 and TRBJ2-7, is KAGVTQTPRYLIKTRGQQVTLSCSPISGHRSVSWYQQTPGQGLQFLFEYFSETQRNKGNFPGRFSGRQFSNSRSEMNVSTLELGDSALYLCASSLGTSGSYEQYFGPGTRLTVT.

This clonotype showed up just a few times. The chain carries TRBV5-5 and TRBJ1-6, with D uncertain. The V gene's germline CDR1 is SGHKS and CDR2 YYEKEE (reference sequence). The CDR3 contains 13 residues. Trimming removed 7 bases at V and 3 bases at J, with 8 bases between. The CDR3 DNA follows: TGTGCCAGCGCTATAAACTATAATTCACCCCTCCACTTT. Protein: CASAINYNSPLHF.

This clonotype was picked up a small number of times. V usage is TRBV15 and J usage is TRBJ1-5; D remains unclear. CDR3 size: 15 residues. Trimming cost V 3 bases and J 0 bases, with 9 bases left between them. The germline CDR1 and CDR2 sequences are LNHNV and YYDKDF (reference sequence). The CDR3 protein is CATSRAVHSNQPQHF. The CDR3 DNA sequence: TGTGCCACCAGCAGGGCAGTTCATAGCAATCAGCCCCAGCATTTT.